The sample holds a few counts of the clone carrying this TCR beta chain. Its antigen is undetermined. This specimen belongs to a study of neurological immune-mediated disorders. Study results and limitations: No CDR3 amino acid sequences recurred among expanded clones across subjects, suggesting private repertoires in all groups.

The team produced cDNA through 5'RACE using 10-nucleotide random UMIs. TCRdb used MiXCR to reprocess the 5' RACE reads, holding one entry per CDR3 protein. Here the sample spans 46,000 or so distinct CDR3 sequences, about 9.4% being singletons. V gave up 1 base and J gave up 5 bases; unmatched junction bases: 11. The CDR3 totals 17 residues. Germline V gene sequence: CDR1 LGHNT, CDR2 FRNRAP. This TCR came from a woman aged 35 to 49 with HTLV-1-associated myelopathy (HAM/TSP). The V and J genes are TRBV12-5 and TRBJ2-1; 7 nucleotides align to TRBD1. The sequencing input was PBMCs. CDR3: CASGLAVWNGQDNEQFF. CDR3 nucleotide sequence: TGTGCTAGTGGTTTGGCGGTGTGGAATGGACAGGACAATGAGCAGTTCTTC.